Presented here are 8 T cell receptor beta chains from one specimen sequenced in a study of T-cell reconstitution after alpha-beta-depleted transplantation in children. The authors prepared the TCRbeta library with unique molecular identifiers. Each CDR3 protein is one row after TCRdb ran MiXCR on the PCR reads. Among about 980,000 distinct CDR3 sequences, roughly 29% were seen once, and the ten largest hold roughly 31%. This specimen was PBMCs, mostly from graft donor cells, taken 360 days after TCRalphabeta/CD19-depleted stem cell transplant. The origin of the receptors is a boy under three years old who had a stem cell transplant for SCID, so the T cells may come from the graft donor.

This clonotype was detected only a few times. The chain recombines TRBV12-3 or TRBV12-4 with TRBJ1-6, with 9 bases fitting TRBD1. With V trimmed by 7 bases and J by 7 bases, 5 bases remained unmatched. The CDR3 totals 14 residues. CDR3 amino acids: CASTAGTGNSPLHF. CDR3 in DNA: TGTGCCAGCACGGCGGGGACAGGGAATTCACCCCTCCACTTT.

This sequence joins TRBV5-1 and TRBJ2-7, with 8 bases identical to TRBD1. The germline CDR1 and CDR2 sequences are SGHRS and YFSETQ. After removal of 4 bases from V and 6 bases from J, the junction contained 9 bases not matched to a gene. CDR3 size: 14 residues. The CDR3 spells CASSPGQGKGEQYF. The CDR3 DNA reads as TGCGCCAGCAGCCCTGGACAGGGTAAGGGCGAGCAGTACTTC.

The V call is TRBV19, the J call TRBJ2-3; TRBD1 agrees at 8 bases. Per germline, CDR1 LNHDA and CDR2 SQIVND (reference sequence). V dropped 3 bases and J dropped 7; count of bases not matched to a gene: 9. The CDR3 spans 15 residues. The chain's CDR3 is CASSISGTGPYTQYF. The CDR3 coding sequence is TGTGCCAGTAGTATCTCCGGGACAGGTCCTTATACGCAGTATTTT.

The chain couples TRBV14 to TRBJ2-1; a weak D match, TRBD1 (5 bases). Germline CDR1 is SGHDN and CDR2 is FVKESK. Trimming took off 0 bases at V and 7 bases at J, with 10 bases between the two ends. The CDR3 extends over 14 amino acids. CDR3 sequence: CASSQELTANEQFF. Written as DNA, the CDR3 is TGTGCCAGCAGCCAAGAATTGACAGCTAATGAGCAGTTCTTC.

This chain uses TRBV12-3 or TRBV12-4 with TRBJ1-2; 9 positions match TRBD1. V trimming: 7 bases; J trimming: 2 bases; junction bases outside the gene matches: 11. The length of the CDR3 is 16 residues. CDR3 nucleotides: TGTGCCAGCATCAAACAGGGGGCTCTGGCAAACTATGGCTACACCTTC. This translates into CASIKQGALANYGYTF.

This clonotype showed up just a few times. The chain combines TRBV6-2 or TRBV6-3 with TRBJ1-1; D remains unclear. The germline V and J ends were trimmed by 8 bases and 9 bases, with 7 bases remaining between them. CDR1 is MNHEY, CDR2 SVGEGT, per germline. The CDR3 loop spans 9 amino acids. CDR3 nucleotide sequence: TGTGCCAGCGGTTTAAAAGCTTTCTTT. It codes for CASGLKAFF.

V gene TRBV29-1 combines with J gene TRBJ2-1, with 7 bases lining up with TRBD2. V trimming: 4 bases; J trimming: 5 bases; junction bases outside the gene matches: 8. The CDR3 spans 14 residues. The germline V gene encodes CDR1 SQVTM and CDR2 ANQGSEA. The CDR3 region is CSVGRTSFNNEQFF. CDR3 DNA sequence: TGCAGCGTTGGACGGACTAGTTTCAACAATGAGCAGTTCTTC.

The chain couples TRBV20-1 to TRBJ2-1; TRBD1 matches at 11 bases. Germline lookup yields CDR1 DFQATT and CDR2 SNEGSKA (reference sequence). V was clipped by 1 base and J by 4 bases; unmatched bases: 6. CDR3 length: 16 residues. The CDR3: CSARAPGQGAYNEQFF. CDR3 coding DNA: TGCAGTGCTAGAGCACCCGGACAGGGGGCGTACAATGAGCAGTTCTTC.